The 21 T cell receptor beta chains below all came from one sample that was sequenced in a study of shared clonotypes between healthy human individuals. Measured with immunoSEQ multiplex PCR; TCRdb has only the in-frame clones, and not every one. Of 2.3 million or so clones in the sample, approximately 95% were seen once. Material for sequencing was naive CD4+ T cells from PBMCs. As to subset: CD45RA+ positively selected. The source of these receptors is a man between 18 and 35 years old in good health. Some clones in this sample may be carry-over from other donors' samples.

The chain carries TRBV7-8 and TRBJ1-1; D remains unclear. The CDR3 spans 18 residues. The germline V and J ends were trimmed by 0 bases and 1 base, with 18 bases remaining between them. Germline V gene data show CDR1 as SGHVS and CDR2 as FQNEAQ. CDR3 in amino acids: CASSLAFSGRRGNTEAFF. Here the CDR3 DNA reads TGTGCCAGCAGCTTAGCGTTTAGCGGAAGGCGTGGGAACACTGAAGCTTTCTTT.

This clone was recorded only once. The rearrangement links TRBV27 to TRBJ2-1; D remains ambiguous. This CDR3 comprises 18 residues. Trimming removed 2 bases at V and 3 bases at J, with 20 bases between. Germline V gene sequence: CDR1 MNHEY, CDR2 SMNVEV (reference sequence). The CDR3 DNA follows: TGTGCCAGCAGTTTAAGCTCGACTGGAGTCAAGAACTACAATGAGCAGTTCTTC. This translates into CASSLSSTGVKNYNEQFF.

As concerns this clone: This sample includes further DNA sequences coding for the same CDR3. The rearrangement joins TRBV6-5 to TRBJ1-2; D uncertain. Germline V gene data show CDR1 as MNHEY and CDR2 as SVGAGI. V was shortened by 0 bases and J by 4 bases, with 9 bases between the two germline ends. There are 14 residues in the CDR3. The CDR3 sequence is CASSYSKGVYGYTF. CDR3 coding DNA: TGTGCCAGCAGTTACTCGAAGGGTGTCTATGGCTACACCTTC.

This chain connects TRBV6-5 to TRBJ2-4; TRBD2 agrees at 7 bases. The CDR3 is 14 amino acids. Germline V gene data show CDR1 as MNHEY and CDR2 as SVGAGI. The V segment lost 5 bases and the J segment 7 bases; nucleotides outside the gene matches: 8. The CDR3 here is CASSESGVGNIQYF. CDR3 coding DNA: TGTGCCAGCAGTGAAAGCGGGGTGGGGAACATTCAGTACTTC.

CDR3 sequence reads: CASSLRQGAEFEQYF. CDR3 DNA: TGTGCCAGCAGCCTCAGACAGGGGGCAGAATTCGAGCAGTACTTC. V usage is TRBV14 and J usage is TRBJ2-7; 10 bases are a match to TRBD1. This CDR3 spans 15 amino acids. V lost 4 bases and J lost 6; bases outside the gene matches: 9. CDR1 SGHDN and CDR2 FVKESK come from the germline V gene.

The gene calls are TRBV28 and TRBJ1-2; the match to TRBD1 covers 7 bases. The CDR3 has 15 amino acids. V was pared by 4 bases and J by 2 bases, with 7 bases of the junction left unmatched. Germline CDR1 is MDHEN and CDR2 is SYDVKM. Written as DNA, the CDR3 is TGTGCCAGCAGTTCGGGAGGGGGCGACAACTATGGCTACACCTTC. Amino acids: CASSSGGGDNYGYTF.

This chain joins TRBV18 and TRBJ2-6; D ambiguous. The CDR3 covers 15 residues. The ends were cut back, 3 bases at V and 0 bases at J, with 6 bases in the middle. Looked up from germline, CDR1 is KGHSH and CDR2 is LQKENI. The CDR3 is CASSPAHSGANVLTF. CDR3 nucleotide sequence: TGTGCCAGCTCACCCGCGCACTCTGGGGCCAACGTCCTGACTTTC.

The J gene is TRBJ2-1, the V gene TRBV4-3, with 8 bases fitting TRBD2. After removal of 1 base from V and 3 bases from J, the junction contained 11 bases not matched to a gene. This CDR3 is 18 amino acids long. The germline gives CDR1 LGHNA, CDR2 YSLEER. The CDR3 DNA is TGCGCCAGCAGCCAAGTTCTGCCCGGGAGGGAGCTCTACAATGAGCAGTTCTTC. This sequence encodes CASSQVLPGRELYNEQFF.

The V and J genes are TRBV7-2 and TRBJ2-3; 11 bases align to TRBD2. V lost 2 bases, J lost 3 bases, and 7 bases stayed unmatched. Germline V gives CDR1 SGHTA, CDR2 FQGNSA. The CDR3 spans 17 residues. CDR3 protein: CASSLSGRLAGTDTQYF. The CDR3 nucleotides are TGTGCCAGCAGCTTATCTGGCCGACTAGCGGGAACAGATACGCAGTATTTT.

The V gene is TRBV7-8, the J gene TRBJ1-1; no firm D call. V gave up 4 bases and J gave up 4 bases, with 10 bases separating them. The germline CDR1 and CDR2 sequences are SGHVS and FQNEAQ. The CDR3 spans 13 residues. The CDR3 loop is CASSSDLTTEAFF. Here the CDR3 DNA reads TGTGCCAGCAGCTCGGACCTGACCACTGAAGCTTTCTTT. The full variable domain, in which reference TRBV7-8 and TRBJ1-1 provide the parts outside the CDR3, is GAGVSQSPRYKVAKRGQDVALRCDPISGHVSLFWYQQALGQGPEFLTYFQNEAQLDKSGLPSDRFFAERPEGSVSTLKIQRTQQEDSAVYLCASSSDLTTEAFFGQGTRLTVV.

For this clone: The same CDR3 can be traced to other DNA sequences in this sample. The V and J genes are TRBV5-1 and TRBJ1-5, with unresolved D. Looked up from germline, CDR1 is SGHRS and CDR2 is YFSETQ. The CDR3 spans 13 residues. The V end was cut by 0 bases, the J end by 4 bases, with 5 bases between. CDR3 nucleotide sequence: TGCGCCAGCAGCTTGGGTCCTAATCAGCCCCAGCATTTT. It encodes CASSLGPNQPQHF.

The rearrangement joins TRBV5-4 to TRBJ2-4; 8 bases map to TRBD2. V gave up 0 bases and J gave up 5 bases; unmatched junction bases: 4. This CDR3 is built from 15 residues. CDR1 and CDR2 from the germline V gene are SGHNT and YYREEE (reference sequence). The CDR3 DNA follows: TGTGCCAGCAGCTTGGGCGGGAGGACTCAAAACATTCAGTACTTC. Translated, it gives CASSLGGRTQNIQYF.

The chain is built from TRBV28 and TRBJ2-7; 9 nucleotides align to TRBD1. The CDR3 is made up of 11 amino acids. Germline lookup yields CDR1 MDHEN and CDR2 SYDVKM. The V segment lost 5 bases and the J segment 11 bases; nucleotides outside the gene matches: 4. The CDR3 spells CASSIRDREYF. The CDR3 bases are TGTGCCAGCAGTATCCGGGACAGGGAGTACTTC. The complete variable domain, with remaining parts taken from reference TRBV28 and TRBJ2-7, reads DVKVTQSSRYLVKRTGEKVFLECVQDMDHENMFWYRQDPGLGLRLIYFSYDVKMKEKGDIPEGYSVSREKKERFSLILESASTNQTSMYLCASSIRDREYFGPGTRLTVT.

This clone was counted a single time. This chain uses TRBV5-1 with TRBJ1-4; 8 bases are shared with TRBD1. J lost 4 bases, V lost 4 bases, and 6 bases had no gene match. This CDR3 is 15 amino acids long. CDR1 is SGHRS, CDR2 YFSETQ, per germline. The CDR3 nucleotides are TGCGCCAGCAGCCTTCGACAGGGGAGTAATGAAAAACTGTTTTTT. Amino acids: CASSLRQGSNEKLFF. Full variable domain (missing parts from reference TRBV5-1 and TRBJ1-4): KAGVTQTPRYLIKTRGQQVTLSCSPISGHRSVSWYQQTPGQGLQFLFEYFSETQRNKGNFPGRFSGRQFSNSRSEMNVSTLELGDSALYLCASSLRQGSNEKLFFGSGTQLSVL.

The V and J genes are TRBV28 and TRBJ1-3; D call uncertain. V lost 1 base and J lost 8, with 9 bases in between. CDR1 MDHEN and CDR2 SYDVKM come from the germline V gene. This CDR3 is 13 amino acids long. CDR3 amino acids: CASSLSAGHTIYF. The CDR3 DNA sequence: TGTGCCAGCAGTTTATCAGCCGGGCACACCATATATTTT.

This chain connects TRBV7-2 to TRBJ2-2; the match to TRBD2 covers 9 bases. The CDR3 runs to 16 residues. Losses at the gene ends were 3 bases for V and 1 base for J; bases not matched to a gene: 3. Germline lookup yields CDR1 SGHTA and CDR2 FQGNSA. CDR3 nucleotide sequence: TGTGCCAGCAGCTTGGTAGCGGGGGTGAACACCGGGGAGCTGTTTTTT. Its translation: CASSLVAGVNTGELFF.

This chain uses TRBV7-7 with TRBJ2-3, with D hard to call. This CDR3 has 14 residues. The V gene's germline CDR1 is SSHAT and CDR2 FNYEAQ (reference sequence). The ends were cut back, 1 base at V and 3 bases at J, with 8 bases in the middle. The CDR3 DNA follows: TGTGCCAGCAGCTTAGAGTTCTCTACAGATACGCAGTATTTT. It yields the protein CASSLEFSTDTQYF. The complete variable domain, with remaining parts taken from reference TRBV7-7 and TRBJ2-3, reads GAGVSQSPRYKVTKRGQDVTLRCDPISSHATLYWYQQALGQGPEFLTYFNYEAQPDKSGLPSDRFSAERPEGSISTLTIQRTEQRDSAMYRCASSLEFSTDTQYFGPGTRLTVL.

Comments on this clone: This sample includes further DNA sequences coding for the same CDR3. The rearrangement links TRBV5-1 to TRBJ2-3, with TRBD1 matching 7 bases. Germline loops: CDR1 SGHRS, CDR2 YFSETQ. The CDR3 length is 15 residues. V was pared by 3 bases and J by 0 bases, with 4 bases of the junction left unmatched. CDR3 bases: TGCGCCAGCAGCTCGGGACAGATAAGCACAGATACGCAGTATTTT. It yields the protein CASSSGQISTDTQYF.

The V gene is TRBV29-1, the J gene TRBJ2-5; 9 bases align to TRBD2. Germline trimming cut 4 bases from V and 2 bases from J; bases unmatched to any gene: 11. The CDR3 runs to 16 residues. The germline gives CDR1 SQVTM, CDR2 ANQGSEA. The CDR3 nucleotides are TGCAGCGTTGTTCGGCTAGCGGGATGGGAGCAAGAGACCCAGTACTTC. Its protein product is CSVVRLAGWEQETQYF.

This rearrangement joins TRBV18 to TRBJ1-2, with D perhaps TRBD1 (6 bases). CDR1 is KGHSH, CDR2 LQKENI, per germline. This CDR3 has 15 amino acids. Trimming took off 3 bases at V and 2 bases at J, with 13 bases between the two ends. The DNA for the CDR3 is TGTGCCAGCTCACCGGGGACACCCCAAAACTATGGCTACACCTTC. Residues: CASSPGTPQNYGYTF.

CDR3 residues: CASSLTGGNTGELFF. CDR3 in DNA: TGTGCCAGCAGCTTGACGGGAGGGAACACCGGGGAGCTGTTTTTT. The rearrangement joins TRBV5-5 to TRBJ2-2; 7 bases map to TRBD2. The CDR3 runs 15 residues. V gave up 1 base and J gave up 1 base; unmatched junction bases: 1. Germline-derived CDR1 and CDR2 are SGHKS and YYEKEE (reference sequence).